Presented here are 27 T cell receptor beta chains from one specimen sequenced in a study of PD-L1 blockade in urothelial cancer. The time point was: pretreatment peripheral blood. Some clones are missing from TCRdb's copy, which holds only in-frame ones; the method was immunoSEQ multiplex PCR. Among about 53,000 clones, around 88% were seen once, and the ten largest hold approximately 14%. The sample in question was PBMCs, obtained around atezolizumab (anti-PD-L1) treatment. These receptors all stem from a woman aged 60-75 years with urothelial cancer.

The genes are TRBV10-2 and TRBJ2-2, with 10 bases matching TRBD2. Germline CDR1 is WSHSY and CDR2 is SAAADI. J lost 3 bases, V lost 6 bases, and 4 bases had no gene match. This CDR3 is 15 amino acids long. CDR3 nucleotides: TGCGCCAGCAGGAGCGGGGGGGCAGACACCGGGGAGCTGTTTTTT. This translates into CASRSGGADTGELFF.

In its sample, this clone was seen a few times. V usage is TRBV7-8 and J usage is TRBJ2-7; tentatively, D is TRBD1 (7 bases). The CDR3 loop spans 15 amino acids. Between the trimmed V and J ends, which lost 1 base and 7 bases, there was a span of 17 bases. CDR1 and CDR2 from the germline V gene are SGHVS and FQNEAQ. As DNA, the CDR3 is TGTGCCAGCAGCTTAGGGGCTCAGGGGGGTTGGGAGCAGTACTTC. Translated, it gives CASSLGAQGGWEQYF.

V gene TRBV2 combines with J gene TRBJ2-7; D is uncertain. The germline V gene encodes CDR1 SNHLY and CDR2 FYNNEI. This CDR3 has 13 residues. The V gene lost 8 bases and the J gene lost 2 bases, with 13 bases spanning the gap. The CDR3 DNA follows: TGTGCCAGCCGTAATAGTTCGACCTACGAGCAGTACTTC. As protein: CASRNSSTYEQYF.

This chain links TRBV7-8 with TRBJ2-1; 11 positions match TRBD2. The V segment lost 3 bases and the J segment 2 bases; nucleotides outside the gene matches: 3. The CDR3 runs to 16 residues. Germline CDR1 SGHVS, CDR2 FQNEAQ. The CDR3 here is CASSFSTSGTYNEQFF. CDR3 bases: TGTGCCAGCAGCTTTTCGACTAGCGGGACCTACAATGAGCAGTTCTTC.

This clone came up once. The gene calls are TRBV7-2 and TRBJ2-1, with a weak D call TRBD1 (5 bases). The CDR3 is 15 residues long. The germline V and J ends were trimmed by 4 bases and 0 bases, with 10 bases remaining between them. Germline loops: CDR1 SGHTA, CDR2 FQGNSA. The DNA of the CDR3 is TGTGCCAGCAGCTCAACAGGTGACTCCTACAATGAGCAGTTCTTC. Amino acid sequence: CASSSTGDSYNEQFF.

The genes are TRBV5-1 and TRBJ2-7; TRBD2 might be the D (6 bases). The CDR3 extends over 18 amino acids. V was pared by 0 bases and J by 1 base, with 20 bases between. Looked up from germline, CDR1 is SGHRS and CDR2 is YFSETQ. For the CDR3, the DNA is TGCGCCAGCAGCTTGGTTCCGGGTAGCGGAGCCAATTCCTACGAGCAGTACTTC. Encoded protein: CASSLVPGSGANSYEQYF.

The chain combines TRBV5-6 with TRBJ2-2, with a possible D match to TRBD2 (6 bases). Germline CDR1 reads SGHDT; CDR2 reads YYEEEE. Trimming took off 0 bases at V and 1 base at J, with 13 bases between the two ends. This CDR3 contains 17 residues. In DNA, the CDR3 is TGTGCCAGCAGCTTGGCCTGGGGGACTCTGAACACCGGGGAGCTGTTTTTT. It yields the protein CASSLAWGTLNTGELFF.

The chain links TRBV7-2 to TRBJ2-7; TRBD2 matches 7 bases. Germline CDR1 reads SGHTA; CDR2 reads FQGNSA. Trimming at V came to 5 bases and at J to 4 bases, leaving 11 bases not matched to a gene. The CDR3 sequence is 15 residues long. This chain's CDR3 is CASSGLGTASYEQYF. In DNA, the CDR3 is TGTGCCAGCAGCGGACTAGGAACGGCTTCTTACGAGCAGTACTTC.

The chain joins TRBV7-2 to TRBJ1-3, with D possibly TRBD1 on 5 matching bases. V lost 0 bases to trimming and J lost 2 bases, with 11 bases between them. Germline CDR1 SGHTA, CDR2 FQGNSA. There are 16 residues in the CDR3. The DNA for the CDR3 is TGTGCCAGCAGCTTAGCGCTGGCAGGGCCTGGAAACACCATATATTTT. Translated, it gives CASSLALAGPGNTIYF.

This sequence joins TRBV28 and TRBJ2-2; 12 positions match TRBD2. The CDR3 is made up of 13 amino acids. V trimming: 11 bases; J trimming: 6 bases; junction bases outside the gene matches: 4. Germline assignment: CDR1 MDHEN and CDR2 SYDVKM. The CDR3 loop is CAGRLAGAGELFF. The CDR3 DNA is TGTGCCGGACGACTAGCGGGAGCCGGGGAGCTGTTTTTT.

The chain couples TRBV11-2 to TRBJ2-1; D perhaps matches TRBD2 (7 bases). The V gene lost 1 base and the J gene lost 6 bases, with 16 bases spanning the gap. This CDR3 comprises 16 residues. CDR1 and CDR2 (germline): SGHAT, FQNNGV. The chain's CDR3 is CASSLGVGGPSNEQFF. The CDR3 region has the DNA TGTGCCAGCAGCTTAGGGGTGGGGGGGCCAAGCAATGAGCAGTTCTTC.

The V call is TRBV5-1, the J call TRBJ1-5; TRBD1 is a possible D gene (5 bases). Looked up from germline, CDR1 is SGHRS and CDR2 is YFSETQ. This CDR3 is 16 amino acids long. With 0 bases removed from V and 2 bases from J, the gap between germline ends came to 12 bases. CDR3 in amino acids: CASSLEGVWGNQPQHF. The CDR3 region has the DNA TGCGCCAGCAGCTTGGAAGGGGTTTGGGGCAATCAGCCCCAGCATTTT. Based on the CDR3 plus reference TRBV5-1 and TRBJ1-5, the full variable domain is KAGVTQTPRYLIKTRGQQVTLSCSPISGHRSVSWYQQTPGQGLQFLFEYFSETQRNKGNFPGRFSGRQFSNSRSEMNVSTLELGDSALYLCASSLEGVWGNQPQHFGDGTRLSIL.

The CDR3 coding sequence is TGTGCCAGCAGGACAGGGAAGGGGGTTCTGGTCTATGGCTACACCTTC. Translated, it gives CASRTGKGVLVYGYTF. V is TRBV2 and J is TRBJ1-2, with 7 bases lining up with TRBD1. V lost 6 bases to trimming and J lost 4 bases; unmatched junction nucleotides: 14. This CDR3 comprises 16 residues. Germline lookup yields CDR1 SNHLY and CDR2 FYNNEI.

This rearrangement joins TRBV10-3 to TRBJ2-1, with D possibly being TRBD2 (6 bases). V was shortened by 6 bases and J by 6 bases, with 9 bases between the two germline ends. Germline CDR1 ENHRY, CDR2 SYGVKD. The CDR3 has 12 residues. CDR3 loop: CAIRKGGNEQFF. DNA for the CDR3: TGTGCCATCAGGAAGGGAGGCAATGAGCAGTTCTTC.

This chain uses TRBV12-5 with TRBJ2-2, with TRBD2 identical over 9 bases. This CDR3 region has 13 residues. Germline V gives CDR1 LGHNT, CDR2 FRNRAP. Trimming cost V 8 bases and J 7 bases; bases outside gene matches: 5. Written as DNA, the CDR3 is TGTGCTAGTAGGCCAGCGGGGGGCGGGGAGCTGTTTTTT. Amino acid sequence: CASRPAGGGELFF.

The V call is TRBV7-2, the J call TRBJ2-7, with D perhaps TRBD2 (6 bases). The V gene lost 4 bases and the J gene lost 2 bases, with 15 bases spanning the gap. The CDR3 spans 15 residues. In germline, CDR1 is SGHTA, CDR2 FQGNSA. DNA for the CDR3: TGTGCCAGCAGCTCCGAGTTAGGAGGGCCCTACGAGCAGTACTTC. Its translation: CASSSELGGPYEQYF.

The table lists this clone with a few counts. The chain is built from TRBV28 and TRBJ2-2, with D unclear. The length of the CDR3 is 12 residues. V was clipped by 4 bases and J by 6 bases, with 6 bases between them. The germline gives CDR1 MDHEN, CDR2 SYDVKM. CDR3: CASSYNPGELFF. For the CDR3, the DNA is TGTGCCAGCAGTTACAATCCCGGGGAGCTGTTTTTT.

The chain combines TRBV4-3 with TRBJ2-6; D perhaps matches TRBD2 (6 bases). The V gene lost 0 bases and the J gene lost 2 bases, with 8 bases spanning the gap. Germline values: CDR1 LGHNA, CDR2 YSLEER. The CDR3 has 16 amino acids. Here the CDR3 reads CASSQDGGTGANVLTF. CDR3 sequence (DNA): TGCGCCAGCAGCCAAGATGGGGGGACTGGGGCCAACGTCCTGACTTTC.

The chain couples TRBV19 to TRBJ1-5, with unresolved D. The V gene's germline CDR1 is LNHDA and CDR2 SQIVND (reference sequence). The V and J ends lost 3 bases and 4 bases respectively, with 7 bases between them. The CDR3 has 13 amino acids. The chain's CDR3 is CASSMSGNQPQHF. In DNA, the CDR3 is TGTGCCAGTAGTATGTCGGGGAATCAGCCCCAGCATTTT. Using reference TRBV19 and TRBJ1-5 for the parts outside the CDR3, the full variable domain is DGGITQSPKYLFRKEGQNVTLSCEQNLNHDAMYWYRQDPGQGLRLIYYSQIVNDFQKGDIAEGYSVSREKKESFPLTVTSAQKNPTAFYLCASSMSGNQPQHFGDGTRLSIL.

J is TRBJ2-2 and V is TRBV27; 7 bases align to TRBD1. V was pared by 6 bases and J by 2 bases, with 9 bases of the junction left unmatched. Germline V gene lookup returns CDR1 MNHEY and CDR2 SMNVEV (reference sequence). The CDR3 length is 16 residues. CDR3 in amino acids: CASSPIRDSNTGELFF. In nucleotides, the CDR3 is TGTGCCAGCAGCCCAATTCGGGACAGTAACACCGGGGAGCTGTTTTTT.

The gene calls are TRBV28 and TRBJ2-3; weak D call: TRBD1 (5 bases). Germline CDR1 reads MDHEN; CDR2 reads SYDVKM. The CDR3 has 15 amino acids. V lost 2 bases, J lost 5 bases, and 14 bases lay in between. CDR3 coding DNA: TGTGCCAGCAGTTTAGGGCGGTCAGACAGAGATACGCAGTATTTT. This sequence encodes CASSLGRSDRDTQYF.

The chain employs TRBV2 and TRBJ2-2; 9 bases map to TRBD1. CDR3 length equals 15 residues. V lost 5 bases to trimming and J lost 4 bases; unmatched junction nucleotides: 5. CDR1 SNHLY and CDR2 FYNNEI come from the germline V gene. CDR3 in DNA: TGTGCCAGCAGTCTCAGGGACAGGGCCACCGGGGAGCTGTTTTTT. Protein: CASSLRDRATGELFF.

V gene TRBV25-1 combines with J gene TRBJ2-2, with 8 bases identical to TRBD2. The CDR3 has 16 amino acids. Germline V gene sequence: CDR1 MGHDK, CDR2 SYGVNS. The trim removed 1 base at V and 4 bases at J, leaving 5 bases unmatched. The CDR3 DNA is TGTGCCAGCAGTGAATTTCGAGCGGGAGCCACCGGGGAGCTGTTTTTT. Residues: CASSEFRAGATGELFF.

The CDR3 DNA reads as TGTGCCAGCAGGGGACTGGGTCTCAGGAACACTGAAGCTTTCTTT. Amino acids: CASRGLGLRNTEAFF. The J gene is TRBJ1-1, the V gene TRBV6-5; maybe TRBD1 (5 bases). The V gene lost 6 bases and the J gene lost 1 base, with 15 bases spanning the gap. There are 15 residues in the CDR3. Per the germline V gene, CDR1 is MNHEY and CDR2 is SVGAGI.

The rearrangement joins TRBV19 to TRBJ2-3; the D gene is possibly TRBD2 (5 bases). The CDR3 extends over 13 amino acids. Germline V gene data show CDR1 as LNHDA and CDR2 as SQIVND (reference sequence). Trimming left V 7 bases short and J 2 bases short, with 10 bases between. The CDR3 coding sequence is TGTGCCAGTACGAGCGGAACCACAGATACGCAGTATTTT. It codes for CASTSGTTDTQYF. Full variable domain (missing parts from reference TRBV19 and TRBJ2-3): DGGITQSPKYLFRKEGQNVTLSCEQNLNHDAMYWYRQDPGQGLRLIYYSQIVNDFQKGDIAEGYSVSREKKESFPLTVTSAQKNPTAFYLCASTSGTTDTQYFGPGTRLTVL.

This chain uses TRBV5-1 with TRBJ2-3; D possibly corresponds to TRBD2 (6 bases). The CDR3 has 16 residues. Looked up from germline, CDR1 is SGHRS and CDR2 is YFSETQ. The V end lost 4 bases, the J end lost 0 bases, and 15 bases lay between the germline ends. This chain's CDR3 is CASSARLGRSTDTQYF. Here the CDR3 DNA reads TGCGCCAGCAGCGCTCGACTAGGCCGTAGCACAGATACGCAGTATTTT.

The chain recombines TRBV7-3 with TRBJ2-3; tentatively, D is TRBD1 (7 bases). Trimming shortened V by 4 bases and J by 6 bases, and 11 bases separated the two germline ends. This CDR3 spans 13 amino acids. Looked up from germline, CDR1 is SGHTA and CDR2 is FQGTGA. CDR3 nucleotides: TGTGCCAGCAGCTACCAGGGGGGCGATACGCAGTATTTT. Its translation is CASSYQGGDTQYF.